This T cell receptor beta chain was obtained from a study of molecular identifiers for immune sequencing clone quantification. Germline loops: CDR1 SGHDN, CDR2 FVKESK. J was trimmed by 6 bases and V by 7 bases; bases with no gene match: 3. This CDR3 contains 13 residues. Sorting selected naive CD8 T cells with a CD8+CD4-CCR7+CD45RA+ phenotype. MiXCR was run by TCRdb on the PCR reads, yielding one entry per CDR3 protein. The sample holds about 320,000 distinct CDR3 sequences, around 21% seen once. This clonotype was observed once. This clone may be a read error of a much larger clone one base away. Sequenced sample: naive CD8+ T cells from blood, with Jurkat cell RNA spiked in. Subset noted: FACS-sorted CD8+CD4-CCR7+CD45RA+ naive T cells. The TCR originated in a human donor in good health. Some libraries in this study had Jurkat cell RNA spiked in. This chain joins TRBV14 and TRBJ1-4; TRBD1 matches 9 bases. The DNA of the CDR3 is TGTGCCAGCAAACAGGGGGCTGATGAAAAACTGTTTTTT. It translates to CASKQGADEKLFF. Variable domain in full (rest from reference TRBV14 and TRBJ1-4): EAGVTQFPSHSVIEKGQTVTLRCDPISGHDNLYWYRRVMGKEIKFLLHFVKESKQDESGMPNNRFLAERTGGTYSTLKVQPAELEDSGVYFCASKQGADEKLFFGSGTQLSVL.